Shown below are 13 T cell receptor beta chains from a single sample sequenced in a study of blood T cell repertoires in COVID-19. The repertoire was sequenced with immunoSEQ multiplex PCR; TCRdb's copy has only in-frame clones and lacks some. Here the sample spans about 16,000 clones, approximately 93% being singletons. Material: peripheral blood. The receptor source for this set is a human donor in a cohort sampled during active COVID-19.

In this sample, this clone turned up once. The chain combines TRBV11-2 with TRBJ2-7, with TRBD2 identical over 9 bases. V lost 6 bases, J lost 6 bases, and 9 bases stayed unmatched. The CDR3 covers 14 residues. Germline-derived CDR1 and CDR2 are SGHAT and FQNNGV. As DNA, the CDR3 is TGTGCCAGCAGAAGAGCGGGGGGACCACTCGAGCAGTACTTC. Translating gives CASRRAGGPLEQYF.

The chain employs TRBV7-9 and TRBJ2-1, with D possibly being TRBD2 (5 bases). The CDR3 is 16 amino acids. V shed 5 bases and J shed 7 bases, with 21 bases lying between them. Germline lookup yields CDR1 SEHNR and CDR2 FQNEAQ (reference sequence). This CDR3 reads CASSRSGLSPENEQFF. DNA of the CDR3: TGTGCCAGCAGCCGCAGCGGACTCTCCCCTGAGAATGAGCAGTTCTTC. Combining the CDR3 with reference TRBV7-9 and TRBJ2-1 gives the whole variable domain DTGVSQNPRHKITKRGQNVTFRCDPISEHNRLYWYRQTLGQGPEFLTYFQNEAQLEKSRLLSDRFSAERPKGSFSTLEIQRTEQGDSAMYLCASSRSGLSPENEQFFGPGTRLTVL.

The rearrangement joins TRBV9 to TRBJ2-7, with D possibly being TRBD1 (6 bases). This CDR3 has 15 amino acids. CDR1 is SGDLS and CDR2 is YYNGEE in the germline V gene. V gave up 0 bases and J gave up 2 bases, with 12 bases separating them. Here the CDR3 DNA reads TGTGCCAGCAGCGTAGAAGGGACACCTACCTACGAGCAGTACTTC. Residues: CASSVEGTPTYEQYF. Together with reference TRBV9 and TRBJ2-7, the CDR3 gives the full variable domain: DSGVTQTPKHLITATGQRVTLRCSPRSGDLSVYWYQQSLDQGLQFLIQYYNGEERAKGNILERFSAQQFPDLHSELNLSSLELGDSALYFCASSVEGTPTYEQYFGPGTRLTVT.

The rearrangement uses TRBV19 and TRBJ1-1; 7 nucleotides line up with TRBD1. J was trimmed by 0 bases and V by 7 bases; bases with no gene match: 14. CDR1 and CDR2 (germline): LNHDA, SQIVND (reference sequence). This CDR3 comprises 17 residues. The CDR3 DNA follows: TGTGCCAGTATCCGTACGACAGGGACTTTCATGAACACTGAAGCTTTCTTT. Translation gives CASIRTTGTFMNTEAFF.

The chain couples TRBV24-1 to TRBJ2-6; D is possibly TRBD2 (6 bases). V lost 2 bases and J lost 2, with 9 bases in between. The CDR3 contains 16 residues. Germline assignment: CDR1 KGHDR and CDR2 SFDVKD. The CDR3 loop is CATSDSRGPGANVLTF. CDR3 DNA: TGTGCCACCAGTGATTCGCGGGGCCCTGGGGCCAACGTCCTGACTTTC.

V usage is TRBV30 and J usage is TRBJ2-7; TRBD2 might be the D (5 bases). The CDR3 runs 14 residues. Germline lookup yields CDR1 GTSNPN and CDR2 SVGIG (reference sequence). V was trimmed by 4 bases and J by 4 bases, leaving 17 bases between them. The CDR3 region is CAWKTGITYYEQYF. CDR3 DNA sequence: TGTGCCTGGAAGACCGGGATCACGTATTACGAGCAGTACTTC.

In this sample, this clone turned up a few times. The rearrangement uses TRBV11-2 and TRBJ1-6; TRBD1 aligns across 7 bases. This CDR3 has 15 residues. Looked up from germline, CDR1 is SGHAT and CDR2 is FQNNGV. The trim removed 3 bases at V and 3 bases at J, leaving 2 bases unmatched. CDR3: CASSFNRGYNSPLHF. As DNA, the CDR3 is TGTGCCAGCAGCTTCAACAGGGGCTATAATTCACCCCTCCACTTT.

The count of this clone is one. The J gene is TRBJ2-7, the V gene TRBV11-2; 13 positions match TRBD2. J was trimmed by 1 base and V by 3 bases; bases with no gene match: 6. This CDR3 comprises 17 residues. The germline V gene encodes CDR1 SGHAT and CDR2 FQNNGV. CDR3 in amino acids: CASSFRLAGGYSYEQYF. The CDR3 DNA reads TGTGCCAGCAGCTTTCGACTAGCGGGGGGCTATTCCTACGAGCAGTACTTC. Variable domain in full (rest from reference TRBV11-2 and TRBJ2-7): EAGVAQSPRYKIIEKRQSVAFWCNPISGHATLYWYQQILGQGPKLLIQFQNNGVVDDSQLPKDRFSAERLKGVDSTLKIQPAKLEDSAVYLCASSFRLAGGYSYEQYFGPGTRLTVT.

The CDR3 reads CSVEEDSYYGYTF. CDR3 coding DNA: TGCAGCGTTGAGGAGGACTCCTACTATGGCTACACCTTC. This chain uses TRBV29-1 with TRBJ1-2; D gene ambiguous. V was pared by 3 bases and J by 3 bases, with 11 bases between. This CDR3 region has 13 residues. Germline V gene lookup returns CDR1 SQVTM and CDR2 ANQGSEA.

V usage is TRBV9 and J usage is TRBJ2-2; tentatively, D is TRBD2 (5 bases). V gave up 0 bases and J gave up 1 base, with 13 bases separating them. This CDR3 comprises 17 residues. Per the germline V gene, CDR1 is SGDLS and CDR2 is YYNGEE. CDR3 DNA: TGTGCCAGCAGCGTAGCTAGTGGGAGAGGGAACACCGGGGAGCTGTTTTTT. Residues: CASSVASGRGNTGELFF.

The chain couples TRBV2 to TRBJ1-2; D gene uncertain. Trimming removed 8 bases from V and 6 bases from J, with 16 bases in between. This CDR3 comprises 13 residues. Per the germline V gene, CDR1 is SNHLY and CDR2 is FYNNEI. The CDR3 DNA is TGTGCCAGCCCGATGGAGGCGGAGAATGGCTACACCTTC. Protein sequence: CASPMEAENGYTF.

V usage is TRBV7-2 and J usage is TRBJ2-7, with D unclear. Germline CDR1 is SGHTA and CDR2 is FQGNSA. V lost 2 bases to trimming and J lost 2 bases, with 10 bases between them. This CDR3 has 14 residues. The CDR3 region is CASSLQIPTYEQYF. The CDR3 DNA reads as TGTGCCAGCAGCTTACAGATACCGACCTACGAGCAGTACTTC.

The V and J genes are TRBV11-2 and TRBJ2-7, with 7 bases fitting TRBD1. Germline loops: CDR1 SGHAT, CDR2 FQNNGV. This CDR3 contains 17 residues. Trimming cost V 0 bases and J 2 bases; bases outside gene matches: 10. The DNA for the CDR3 is TGTGCCAGCAGCTTAGATCGCCGGTTGGGACAGACCTACGAGCAGTACTTC. Amino acid sequence: CASSLDRRLGQTYEQYF. Full variable domain (outside the CDR3, taken from reference TRBV11-2 and TRBJ2-7): EAGVAQSPRYKIIEKRQSVAFWCNPISGHATLYWYQQILGQGPKLLIQFQNNGVVDDSQLPKDRFSAERLKGVDSTLKIQPAKLEDSAVYLCASSLDRRLGQTYEQYFGPGTRLTVT.